Presented here are 20 T cell receptor beta chains from one specimen sequenced in a study of T-cell reconstitution after alpha-beta-depleted transplantation in children. Unique molecular identifiers tagged the TCRbeta library. TCRdb called the PCR reads again in MiXCR, with one record for every CDR3 protein. This table holds 250,000 to 300,000 distinct CDR3 sequences, roughly a tenth found once. The material was PBMCs, obtained before TCRalphabeta/CD19-depleted stem cell transplant. The receptors shown here come from a boy in the first two years of life with acute myeloid leukemia, due to receive a stem cell transplant.

This clonotype was counted at least ten times. The chain carries TRBV25-1 and TRBJ2-7; 8 positions match TRBD1. The junction had 8 bases not matched to a gene; V was cut back by 2 bases and J by 2 bases. The CDR3 runs to 16 residues. Germline CDR1 reads MGHDK; CDR2 reads SYGVNS. Here the CDR3 reads CASSEPGQGFTYEQYF. DNA of the CDR3: TGTGCCAGCAGTGAACCTGGACAGGGCTTTACCTACGAGCAGTACTTC.

This clonotype was observed a few times. The chain links TRBV5-1 to TRBJ1-2, with TRBD1 matching over 7 bases. J was trimmed by 7 bases and V by 3 bases; bases with no gene match: 3. Germline assignment: CDR1 SGHRS and CDR2 YFSETQ. CDR3 size: 12 residues. CDR3 region: CASSSTGSGYTF. The DNA of the CDR3 is TGCGCCAGCAGCTCGACAGGGTCTGGCTACACCTTC.

The chain is built from TRBV6-5 and TRBJ2-7; tentative D call: TRBD2 (6 bases). V was shortened by 0 bases and J by 5 bases, with 17 bases between the two germline ends. Germline V gene sequence: CDR1 MNHEY, CDR2 SVGAGI. This CDR3 comprises 16 residues. The CDR3 coding sequence is TGTGCCAGCAGTTACTCTGGAGGGCGGGCCACCGACGAGCAGTACTTC. Encoded protein: CASSYSGGRATDEQYF.

The table lists this clonotype with many counts. The genes are TRBV3-1 and TRBJ2-1, with D uncertain. V shed 1 base and J shed 7 bases, with 5 bases lying between them. The CDR3 extends over 12 amino acids. In germline, CDR1 is LGHDT, CDR2 YNNKEL (reference sequence). The DNA for the CDR3 is TGTGCCAGCAGCCAAGGCCCAAATGAGCAGTTCTTC. Translated: CASSQGPNEQFF.

The table lists this clonotype with a few counts. V is TRBV29-1 and J is TRBJ2-5; either TRBD1 or TRBD2 may fit D (5 bases each). Trimming pared 1 base from V and 5 bases from J, leaving 14 bases between. The CDR3 runs to 14 residues. CDR1 and CDR2 from the germline V gene are SQVTM and ANQGSEA. For the CDR3, the DNA is TGCAGCGTTGAAGTTGGGATTGAGGGGGAGACCCAGTACTTC. This translates into CSVEVGIEGETQYF. Using reference TRBV29-1 and TRBJ2-5 for the parts outside the CDR3, the full variable domain is SAVISQKPSRDICQRGTSLTIQCQVDSQVTMMFWYRQQPGQSLTLIATANQGSEATYESGFVIDKFPISRPNLTFSTLTVSNMSPEDSSIYLCSVEVGIEGETQYFGPGTRLLVL.

This clonotype was observed at least ten times. CDR3 bases: TGTGCCAGCAGTGAACTTGGGACAGGGGGGGTCAATGAGCAGTTCTTC. Protein product: CASSELGTGGVNEQFF. The V and J genes are TRBV2 and TRBJ2-1; 11 nucleotides line up with TRBD1. The germline V gene encodes CDR1 SNHLY and CDR2 FYNNEI. Germline trimming cut 2 bases from V and 6 bases from J; bases unmatched to any gene: 6. This CDR3 region has 16 residues.

Many counts were recorded for this clonotype. The rearrangement joins TRBV27 to TRBJ2-1; no clear D. The CDR3 runs to 13 residues. Germline CDR1 reads MNHEY; CDR2 reads SMNVEV (reference sequence). V was pared by 5 bases and J by 7 bases, with 12 bases between. The CDR3 nucleotides read TGTGCCAGCAGTATACCCTCGCGGAATGAGCAGTTCTTC. Translated: CASSIPSRNEQFF.

V and J are TRBV29-1 and TRBJ2-1, with 13 nucleotides matching TRBD2. Trimming at V came to 6 bases and at J to 4 bases, leaving 3 bases not matched to a gene. The CDR3 runs to 14 residues. Germline V lookup: CDR1 SQVTM, CDR2 ANQGSEA. The DNA for the CDR3 is TGCAGCGTGACTAGCGGGAGGCTTTACAATGAGCAGTTCTTC. Translating it yields CSVTSGRLYNEQFF.

This clonotype turned up a few times. The rearrangement links TRBV19 to TRBJ2-1; D possibly corresponds to TRBD1 (5 bases). The CDR3 covers 12 residues. Germline V gene lookup returns CDR1 LNHDA and CDR2 SQIVND (reference sequence). Deletions cut 1 base from V and 10 bases from J, with 8 bases between. The CDR3 coding sequence is TGTGCCAGTAGTATAGCAGGGCTAGAGCAGTTCTTC. It encodes CASSIAGLEQFF.

This clonotype has a count of ten or more. The chain employs TRBV7-2 and TRBJ2-3, with 13 nucleotides matching TRBD2. J gave up 5 bases and V 5 bases, and 7 bases lay outside the gene matches. Germline V CDR1 and CDR2: SGHTA, FQGNSA. The length of the CDR3 is 16 residues. The CDR3 loop reads CASSRTSGGARDTQYF. DNA for the CDR3: TGTGCCAGCAGCCGGACTAGCGGGGGAGCAAGAGATACGCAGTATTTT.

This clonotype was seen ten or more times. This chain uses TRBV7-9 with TRBJ2-7, with 9 bases matching TRBD1. V lost 1 base and J lost 2; bases outside the gene matches: 6. The CDR3 contains 16 residues. The germline V gene has CDR1 SEHNR and CDR2 FQNEAQ (reference sequence). The chain's CDR3 is CASSLDPGTGTYEQYF. The CDR3 DNA sequence: TGTGCCAGCAGCTTAGATCCTGGGACAGGGACCTACGAGCAGTACTTC. The full variable domain, with the rest looked up from reference TRBV7-9 and TRBJ2-7, is DTGVSQNPRHKITKRGQNVTFRCDPISEHNRLYWYRQTLGQGPEFLTYFQNEAQLEKSRLLSDRFSAERPKGSFSTLEIQRTEQGDSAMYLCASSLDPGTGTYEQYFGPGTRLTVT.

At least ten counts were recorded for this clonotype. This rearrangement joins TRBV4-3 to TRBJ2-7, with a possible D match to TRBD2 (6 bases). Germline V CDR1 and CDR2: LGHNA, YSLEER. The V end was cut by 2 bases, the J end by 3 bases, with 11 bases between. This CDR3 is 14 amino acids long. In DNA, the CDR3 is TGCGCCAGCAGCCAATTCCGGGACTGCTACGAGCAGTACTTC. It yields the protein CASSQFRDCYEQYF.

In this sample, this clonotype turned up many times. The rearrangement links TRBV18 to TRBJ2-5; 8 bases are shared with TRBD2. Trimming cost V 5 bases and J 0 bases; bases outside gene matches: 5. Germline V gives CDR1 KGHSH, CDR2 LQKENI. CDR3 length equals 15 residues. CDR3 amino acids: CASSSQRGHQETQYF. CDR3 bases: TGTGCCAGCTCATCCCAGCGGGGGCACCAAGAGACCCAGTACTTC.

A few counts support this clonotype. The rearrangement joins TRBV28 to TRBJ2-7, with D maybe TRBD1 (6 bases). CDR3 length equals 14 residues. Germline-derived CDR1 and CDR2 are MDHEN and SYDVKM. V was shortened by 5 bases and J by 2 bases, with 13 bases between the two germline ends. For the CDR3, the DNA is TGTGCCAGCAGTCCCGTGGCAGGGGCCTACGAGCAGTACTTC. As protein: CASSPVAGAYEQYF.

This clonotype showed up just a few times. The chain carries TRBV25-1 and TRBJ1-3; no reliable D call. This CDR3 comprises 16 residues. Looked up from germline, CDR1 is MGHDK and CDR2 is SYGVNS. Trimming stripped 4 bases from V and 2 bases from J, with 15 bases between. The CDR3 DNA is TGTGCCAGCAGTGGACCGACTGATCCCACTGGAAACACCATATATTTT. Translated: CASSGPTDPTGNTIYF.

The V gene is TRBV21-1, the J gene TRBJ2-6; TRBD1 is the table's D call, not checked against the DNA. TRBV21-1 is assigned pseudogene status. The CDR3 covers 16 residues. CDR3: CASSGAGESGANVLTF. CDR3 DNA sequence: TGTGCCAGCAGCGGGGCTGGGGAGTCTGGGGCCAACGTCCTGACTTTC.

This clonotype was seen a few times. The V call is TRBV28, the J call TRBJ1-6, with D uncertain. The CDR3 spans 14 residues. The V and J ends lost 6 bases and 7 bases respectively, with 13 bases between them. From germline, CDR1 is MDHEN and CDR2 SYDVKM. CDR3 sequence: CASSPLGSNSPLHF. The CDR3 DNA reads TGTGCCAGCAGCCCTCTCGGGAGCAATTCACCCCTCCACTTT.

This clonotype was counted at least ten times. The chain employs TRBV7-2 and TRBJ2-2; 9 nucleotides match TRBD2. CDR1 and CDR2 from the germline V gene are SGHTA and FQGNSA. The CDR3 covers 17 residues. Trimming removed 5 bases from V and 5 bases from J; junction bases left unmatched: 12. The CDR3 nucleotides are TGTGCCAGCAGCCCCTCCCTGTATACTAGCGGGACCGGGGAGCTGTTTTTT. As protein: CASSPSLYTSGTGELFF.

This clonotype has at least ten counts. V gene TRBV29-1 combines with J gene TRBJ2-2; D possibly corresponds to TRBD1 (5 bases). The V gene lost 4 bases and the J gene lost 0 bases, with 6 bases spanning the gap. This CDR3 has 13 residues. CDR1 is SQVTM and CDR2 is ANQGSEA in the germline V gene. The CDR3 sequence is CSVGQTNTGELFF. CDR3 sequence (DNA): TGCAGCGTTGGACAGACGAACACCGGGGAGCTGTTTTTT.

This clonotype was detected ten times or more. The genes are TRBV5-8 and TRBJ2-3; 7 nucleotides agree with TRBD1. Germline trimming cut 3 bases from V and 4 bases from J; bases unmatched to any gene: 8. The CDR3 consists of 15 residues. The germline gives CDR1 SGHTS, CDR2 YDEGEE. In DNA, the CDR3 is TGTGCCAGCAGCTCCTTGGACAGGATCTCAGATACGCAGTATTTT. Translated, it gives CASSSLDRISDTQYF. Variable domain in full (rest from reference TRBV5-8 and TRBJ2-3): EAGVTQSPTHLIKTRGQQATLRCSPISGHTSVYWYQQALGLGLQFLLWYDEGEERNRGNFPPRFSGRQFPNYSSELNVNALELEDSALYLCASSSLDRISDTQYFGPGTRLTVL.